This section outlines one TCR beta chain sequence together with its context. What it binds is not known. Germline V gene lookup returns CDR1 MNHEY and CDR2 SMNVEV (reference sequence). The trim removed 4 bases at V and 0 bases at J, leaving 2 bases unmatched. The CDR3 loop spans 16 amino acids. Assay: immunoSEQ multiplex PCR; the TCRdb copy retains only in-frame clones and omits some. Of 90,000 or so clones listed, just over 90% are singletons. This sample is drawn from a study of Tregs in tolerant kidney transplant recipients. Whole-study results and caveats: Validation in larger populations is needed because few patients were studied. Activated donor B cell expansion appeared to reveal the most relevant donor-specific TCRbeta repertoire. This study did not directly address biological reproducibility.

Unstimulated regulatory T cells (CD4+CD25+CD127-), CD4+CD25- non-regulatory cells, CD4 and CD8 cells were FACS-sorted from thawed PBMCs. This TCR derives from a human donor in good health. V gene TRBV27 combines with J gene TRBJ1-6; 8 positions agree with TRBD1. Sequenced input: CD8+ T cells from blood. CDR3 residues: CASSYGQGSYNSPLHF. The CDR3, as DNA: TGTGCCAGCAGTTATGGACAGGGCTCCTATAATTCACCCCTCCACTTT.